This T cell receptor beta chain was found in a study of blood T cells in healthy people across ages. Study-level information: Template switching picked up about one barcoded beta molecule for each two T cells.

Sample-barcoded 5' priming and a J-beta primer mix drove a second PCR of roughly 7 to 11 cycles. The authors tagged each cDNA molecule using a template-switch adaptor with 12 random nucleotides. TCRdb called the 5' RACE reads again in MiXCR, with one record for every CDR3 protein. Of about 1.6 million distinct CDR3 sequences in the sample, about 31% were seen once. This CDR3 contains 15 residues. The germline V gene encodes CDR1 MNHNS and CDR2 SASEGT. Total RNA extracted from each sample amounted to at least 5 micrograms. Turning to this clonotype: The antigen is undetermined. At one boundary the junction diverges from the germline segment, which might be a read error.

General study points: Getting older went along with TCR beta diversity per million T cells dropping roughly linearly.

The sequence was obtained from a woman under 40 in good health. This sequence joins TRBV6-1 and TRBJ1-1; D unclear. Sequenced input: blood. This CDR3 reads CASCVSSGWNAEAFF. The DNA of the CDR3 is TGTGCCAGTTGTGTCTCCAGTGGTTGGAACGCTGAAGCTTTCTTT.